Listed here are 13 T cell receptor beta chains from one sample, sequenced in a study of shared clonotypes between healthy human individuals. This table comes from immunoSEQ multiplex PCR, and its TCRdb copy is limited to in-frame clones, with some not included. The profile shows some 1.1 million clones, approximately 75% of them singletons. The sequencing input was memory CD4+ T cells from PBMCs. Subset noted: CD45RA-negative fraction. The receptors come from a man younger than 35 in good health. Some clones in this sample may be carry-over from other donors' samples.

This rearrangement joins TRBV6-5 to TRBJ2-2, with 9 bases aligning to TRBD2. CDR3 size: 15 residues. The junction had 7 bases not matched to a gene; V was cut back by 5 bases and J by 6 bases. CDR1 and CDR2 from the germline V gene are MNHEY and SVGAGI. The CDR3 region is CASSGRSGRPGELFF. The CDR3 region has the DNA TGTGCCAGCAGTGGGAGGAGCGGGAGGCCCGGGGAGCTGTTTTTT.

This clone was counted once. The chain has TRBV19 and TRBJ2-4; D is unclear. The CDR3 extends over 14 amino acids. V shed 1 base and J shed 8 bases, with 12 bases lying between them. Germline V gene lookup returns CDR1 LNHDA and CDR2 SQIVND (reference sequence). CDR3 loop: CASSIGIPGDIQYF. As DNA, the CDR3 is TGTGCCAGTAGTATAGGAATTCCAGGAGACATTCAGTACTTC.

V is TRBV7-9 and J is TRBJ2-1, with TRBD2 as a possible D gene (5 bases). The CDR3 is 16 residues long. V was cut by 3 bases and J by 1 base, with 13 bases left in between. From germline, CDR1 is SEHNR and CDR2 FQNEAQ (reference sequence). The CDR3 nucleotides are TGTGCCAGCAGCTTCGGACTTGGCAAATCCTACAATGAGCAGTTCTTC. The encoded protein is CASSFGLGKSYNEQFF.

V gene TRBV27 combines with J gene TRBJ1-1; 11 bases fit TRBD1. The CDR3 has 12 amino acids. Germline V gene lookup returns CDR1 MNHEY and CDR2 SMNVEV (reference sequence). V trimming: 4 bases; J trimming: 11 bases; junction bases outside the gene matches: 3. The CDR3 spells CASSSGDRGAFF. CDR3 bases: TGTGCCAGCAGTTCGGGGGACAGGGGGGCTTTCTTT.

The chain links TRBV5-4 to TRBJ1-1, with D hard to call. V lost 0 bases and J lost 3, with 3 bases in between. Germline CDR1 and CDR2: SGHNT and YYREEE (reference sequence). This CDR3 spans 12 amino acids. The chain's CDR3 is CASSLEHTEAFF. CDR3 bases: TGTGCCAGCAGCTTGGAGCACACTGAAGCTTTCTTT.

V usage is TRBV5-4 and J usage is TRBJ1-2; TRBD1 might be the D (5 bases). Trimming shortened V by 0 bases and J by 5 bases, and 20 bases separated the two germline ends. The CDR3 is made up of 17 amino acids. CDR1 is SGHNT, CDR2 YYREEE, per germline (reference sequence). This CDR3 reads CASSLGTRDRRSYGYTF. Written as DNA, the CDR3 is TGTGCCAGCAGCTTGGGGACCAGGGACCGCCGAAGTTATGGCTACACCTTC.

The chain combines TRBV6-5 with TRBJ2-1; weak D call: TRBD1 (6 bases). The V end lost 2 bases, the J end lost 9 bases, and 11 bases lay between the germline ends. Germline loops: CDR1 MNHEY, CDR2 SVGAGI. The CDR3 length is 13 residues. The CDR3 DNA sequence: TGTGCCAGCAGTTACGACAGGTTCAGTGAGCAGTTCTTC. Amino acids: CASSYDRFSEQFF.

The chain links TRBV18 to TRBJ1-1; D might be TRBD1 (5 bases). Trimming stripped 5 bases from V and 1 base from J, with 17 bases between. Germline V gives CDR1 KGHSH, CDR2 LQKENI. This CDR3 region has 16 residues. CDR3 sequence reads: CASSVTGTIGNTEAFF. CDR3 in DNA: TGTGCCAGCTCAGTAACTGGGACTATCGGGAACACTGAAGCTTTCTTT.

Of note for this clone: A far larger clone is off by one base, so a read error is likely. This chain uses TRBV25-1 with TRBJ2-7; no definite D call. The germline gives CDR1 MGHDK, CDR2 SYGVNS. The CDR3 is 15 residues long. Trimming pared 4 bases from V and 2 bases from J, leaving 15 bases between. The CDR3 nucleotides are TGTGCCAGCAGTGGATCCGGTCGATGGGCCTACGAGCAGTACTTC. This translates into CASSGSGRWAYEQYF.

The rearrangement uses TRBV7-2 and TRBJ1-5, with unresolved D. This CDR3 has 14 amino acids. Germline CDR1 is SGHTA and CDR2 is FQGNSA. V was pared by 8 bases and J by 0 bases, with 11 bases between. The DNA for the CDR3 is TGTGCCAGCGTCGACAATTTTAGCAATCAGCCCCAGCATTTT. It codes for CASVDNFSNQPQHF.

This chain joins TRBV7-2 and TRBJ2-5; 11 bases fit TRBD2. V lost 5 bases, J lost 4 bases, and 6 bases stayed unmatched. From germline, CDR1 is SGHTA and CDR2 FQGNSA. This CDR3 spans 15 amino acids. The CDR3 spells CASSPGGTSGETQYF. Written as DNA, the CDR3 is TGTGCCAGCAGCCCCGGTGGGACTAGCGGAGAGACCCAGTACTTC.

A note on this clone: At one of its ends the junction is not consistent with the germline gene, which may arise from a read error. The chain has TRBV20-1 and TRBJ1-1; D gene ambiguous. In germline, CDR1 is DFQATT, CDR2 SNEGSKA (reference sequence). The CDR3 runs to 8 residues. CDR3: CSAARTLF. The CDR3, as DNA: TGCAGTGCTGCGAGGACTTTATTT.

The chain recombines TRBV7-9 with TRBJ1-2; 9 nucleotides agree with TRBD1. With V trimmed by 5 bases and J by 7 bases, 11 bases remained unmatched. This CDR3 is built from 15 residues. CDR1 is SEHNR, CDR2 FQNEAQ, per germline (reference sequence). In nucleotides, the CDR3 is TGTGCCAGCAGCGCAATAACCGGGACAGGGTTTGGCTACACCTTC. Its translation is CASSAITGTGFGYTF.